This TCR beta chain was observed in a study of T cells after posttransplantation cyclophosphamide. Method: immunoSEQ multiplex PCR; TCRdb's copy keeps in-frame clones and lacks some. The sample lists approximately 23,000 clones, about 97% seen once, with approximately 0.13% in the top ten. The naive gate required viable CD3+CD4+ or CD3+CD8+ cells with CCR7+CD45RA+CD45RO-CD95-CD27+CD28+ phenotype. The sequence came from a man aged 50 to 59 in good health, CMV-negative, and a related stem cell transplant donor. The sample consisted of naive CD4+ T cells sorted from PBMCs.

For the CDR3, the DNA is TGTGCCAGCAGTCGGAGGGGGGACAGATCCTACAATGAGCAGTTCTTC. This encodes CASSRRGDRSYNEQFF. The gene calls are TRBV9 and TRBJ2-1; possible D gene TRBD1, 7 bases. Deletions cut 5 bases from V and 1 base from J, with 16 bases between. Germline lookup yields CDR1 SGDLS and CDR2 YYNGEE. The CDR3 has 16 residues.